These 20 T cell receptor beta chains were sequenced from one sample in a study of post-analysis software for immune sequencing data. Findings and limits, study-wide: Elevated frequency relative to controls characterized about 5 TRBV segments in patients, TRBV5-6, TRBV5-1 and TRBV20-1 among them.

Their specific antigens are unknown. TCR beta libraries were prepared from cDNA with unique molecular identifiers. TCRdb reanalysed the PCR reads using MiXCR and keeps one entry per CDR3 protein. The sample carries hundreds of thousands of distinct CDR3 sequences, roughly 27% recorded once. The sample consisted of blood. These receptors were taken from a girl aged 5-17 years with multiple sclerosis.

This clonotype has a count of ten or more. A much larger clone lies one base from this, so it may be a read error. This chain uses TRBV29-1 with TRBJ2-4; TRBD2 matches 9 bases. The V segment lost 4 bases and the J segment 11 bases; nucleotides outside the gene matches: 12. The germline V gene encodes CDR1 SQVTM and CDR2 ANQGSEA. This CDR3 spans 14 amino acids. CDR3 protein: CSVGRAGGNVVQYF. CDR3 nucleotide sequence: TGCAGCGTTGGGCGAGCGGGAGGTAATGTTGTTCAGTACTTC.

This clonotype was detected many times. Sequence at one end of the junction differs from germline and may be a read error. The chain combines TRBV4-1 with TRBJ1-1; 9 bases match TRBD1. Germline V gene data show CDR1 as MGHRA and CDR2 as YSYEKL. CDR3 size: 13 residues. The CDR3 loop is CASSQDRGTEAFF. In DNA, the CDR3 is TGTGCCAGCAGCCAGGACAGGGGCACTGAAGCTTTCTTT.

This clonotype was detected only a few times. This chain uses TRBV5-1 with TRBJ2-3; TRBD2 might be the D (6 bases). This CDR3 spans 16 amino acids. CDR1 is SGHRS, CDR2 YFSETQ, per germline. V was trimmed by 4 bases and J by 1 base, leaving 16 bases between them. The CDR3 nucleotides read TGCGCCAGCAGCCGTAGACGGGACTCTCGCACAGATACGCAGTATTTT. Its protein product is CASSRRRDSRTDTQYF.

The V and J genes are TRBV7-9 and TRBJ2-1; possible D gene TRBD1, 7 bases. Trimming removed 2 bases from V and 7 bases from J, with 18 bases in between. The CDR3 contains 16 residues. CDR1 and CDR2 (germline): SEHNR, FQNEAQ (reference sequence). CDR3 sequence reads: CASSLYRSRGRNEQFF. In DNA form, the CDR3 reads TGTGCCAGCAGCTTATATCGTAGCAGGGGGAGGAATGAGCAGTTCTTC.

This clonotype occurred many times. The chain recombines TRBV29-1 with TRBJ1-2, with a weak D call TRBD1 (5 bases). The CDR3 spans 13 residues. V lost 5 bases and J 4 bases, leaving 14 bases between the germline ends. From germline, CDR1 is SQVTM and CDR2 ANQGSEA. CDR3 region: CSVRGVVGYGYTF. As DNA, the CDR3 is TGCAGCGTTAGAGGGGTTGTCGGCTATGGCTACACCTTC.

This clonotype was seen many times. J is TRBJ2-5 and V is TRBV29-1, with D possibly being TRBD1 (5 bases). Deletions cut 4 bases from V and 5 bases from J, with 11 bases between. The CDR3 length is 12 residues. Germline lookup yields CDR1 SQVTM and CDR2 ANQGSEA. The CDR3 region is CSVGSRVETQYF. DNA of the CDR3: TGCAGCGTTGGATCCAGGGTGGAGACCCAGTACTTC.

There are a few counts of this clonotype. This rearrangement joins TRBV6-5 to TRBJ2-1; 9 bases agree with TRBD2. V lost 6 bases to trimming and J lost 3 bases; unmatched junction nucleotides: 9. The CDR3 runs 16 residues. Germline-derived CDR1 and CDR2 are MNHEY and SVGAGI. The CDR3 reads CASSAEREAIYNEQFF. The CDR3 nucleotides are TGTGCCAGCAGCGCTGAGCGGGAGGCAATCTACAATGAGCAGTTCTTC.

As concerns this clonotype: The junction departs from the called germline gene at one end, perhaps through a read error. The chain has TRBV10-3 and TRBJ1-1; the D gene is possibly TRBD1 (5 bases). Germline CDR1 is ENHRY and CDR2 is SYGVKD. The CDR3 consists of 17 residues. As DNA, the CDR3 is TGTGCCATCACTCCGGAGGGGCCACGGGCCATGAACACTGGAGCTTTCTTT. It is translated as CAITPEGPRAMNTGAFF.

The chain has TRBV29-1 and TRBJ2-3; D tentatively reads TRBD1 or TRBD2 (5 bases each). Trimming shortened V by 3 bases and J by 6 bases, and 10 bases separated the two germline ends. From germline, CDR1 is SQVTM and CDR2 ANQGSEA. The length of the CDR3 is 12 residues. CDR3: CSVEGREDTQYF. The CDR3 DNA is TGCAGCGTTGAGGGCAGGGAGGATACGCAGTATTTT.

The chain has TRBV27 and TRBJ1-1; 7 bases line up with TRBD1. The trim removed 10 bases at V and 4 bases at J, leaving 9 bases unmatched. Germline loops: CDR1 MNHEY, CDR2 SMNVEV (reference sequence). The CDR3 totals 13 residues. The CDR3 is CATSRGTGTEAFF. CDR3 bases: TGTGCCACCAGCAGGGGGACGGGCACTGAAGCTTTCTTT.

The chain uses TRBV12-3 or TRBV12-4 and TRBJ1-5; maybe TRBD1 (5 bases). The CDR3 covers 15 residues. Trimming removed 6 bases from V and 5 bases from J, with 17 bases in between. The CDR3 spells CASRFGGSVHQPQHF. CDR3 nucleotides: TGTGCCAGCAGGTTTGGGGGGTCGGTGCATCAGCCCCAGCATTTT.

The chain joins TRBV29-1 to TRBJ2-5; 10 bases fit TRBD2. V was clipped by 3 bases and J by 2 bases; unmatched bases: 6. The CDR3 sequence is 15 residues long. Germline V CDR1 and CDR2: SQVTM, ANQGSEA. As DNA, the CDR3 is TGCAGCGTTGACCCAGCGGGGGGGCGACAAGAGACCCAGTACTTC. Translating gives CSVDPAGGRQETQYF. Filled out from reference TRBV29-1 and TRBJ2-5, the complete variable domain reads SAVISQKPSRDICQRGTSLTIQCQVDSQVTMMFWYRQQPGQSLTLIATANQGSEATYESGFVIDKFPISRPNLTFSTLTVSNMSPEDSSIYLCSVDPAGGRQETQYFGPGTRLLVL.

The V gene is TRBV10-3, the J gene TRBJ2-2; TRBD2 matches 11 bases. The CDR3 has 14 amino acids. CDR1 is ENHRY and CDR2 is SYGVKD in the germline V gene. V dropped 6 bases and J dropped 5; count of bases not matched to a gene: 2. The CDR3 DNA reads TGTGCCATCAGGGGACTAGCGGTAACCGGGGAGCTGTTTTTT. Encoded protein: CAIRGLAVTGELFF.

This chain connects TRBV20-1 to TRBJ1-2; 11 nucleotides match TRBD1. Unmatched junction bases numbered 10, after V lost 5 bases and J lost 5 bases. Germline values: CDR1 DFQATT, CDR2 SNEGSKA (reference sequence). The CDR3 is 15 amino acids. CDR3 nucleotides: TGCAGTGCTCTAAAGGACAGGGGGCTCGAGTATGGCTACACCTTC. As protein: CSALKDRGLEYGYTF.

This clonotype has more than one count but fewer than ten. CDR3 DNA sequence: TGCAGCGTCCGGACGGAAGGGCGTGGCAAAAACATTCAGTACTTC. Protein product: CSVRTEGRGKNIQYF. This chain joins TRBV29-1 and TRBJ2-4; no reliable D call. The CDR3 runs to 15 residues. V was clipped by 6 bases and J by 3 bases, with 18 bases between them. Germline loops: CDR1 SQVTM, CDR2 ANQGSEA.

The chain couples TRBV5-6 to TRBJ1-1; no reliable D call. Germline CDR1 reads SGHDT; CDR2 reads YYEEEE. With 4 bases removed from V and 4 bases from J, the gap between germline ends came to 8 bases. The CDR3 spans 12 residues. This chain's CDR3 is CASSDRFTEAFF. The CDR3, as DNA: TGTGCCAGCAGCGATAGATTCACTGAAGCTTTCTTT.

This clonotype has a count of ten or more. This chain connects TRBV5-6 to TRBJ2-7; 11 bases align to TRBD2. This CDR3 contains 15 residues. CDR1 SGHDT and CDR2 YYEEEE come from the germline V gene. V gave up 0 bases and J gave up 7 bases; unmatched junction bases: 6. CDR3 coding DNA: TGTGCCAGCAGCTTGGGGGGACTAGCGGATCGGGAGCAGTACTTC. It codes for CASSLGGLADREQYF.

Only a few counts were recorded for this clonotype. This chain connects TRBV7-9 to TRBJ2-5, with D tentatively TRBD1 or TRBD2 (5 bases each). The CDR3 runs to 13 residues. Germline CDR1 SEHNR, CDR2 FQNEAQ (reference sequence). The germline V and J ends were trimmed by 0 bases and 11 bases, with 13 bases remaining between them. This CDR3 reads CASSLAWVGEQYF. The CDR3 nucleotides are TGTGCCAGCAGCTTAGCGTGGGTGGGGGAGCAGTACTTC.

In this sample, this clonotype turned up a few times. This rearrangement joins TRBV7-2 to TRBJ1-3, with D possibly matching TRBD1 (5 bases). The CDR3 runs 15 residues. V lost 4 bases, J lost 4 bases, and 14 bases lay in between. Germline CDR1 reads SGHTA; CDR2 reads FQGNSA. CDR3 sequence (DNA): TGTGCCAGCAGCTGGAATCAGGGTTCGGGAAACACCATATATTTT. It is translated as CASSWNQGSGNTIYF.

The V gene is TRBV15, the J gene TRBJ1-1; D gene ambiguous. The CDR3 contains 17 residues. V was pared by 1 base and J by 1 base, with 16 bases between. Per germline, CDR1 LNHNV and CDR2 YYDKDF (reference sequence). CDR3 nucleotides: TGTGCCACCAGCAGAGTCGCTCTAGGGAGATCGAACACTGAAGCTTTCTTT. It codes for CATSRVALGRSNTEAFF.